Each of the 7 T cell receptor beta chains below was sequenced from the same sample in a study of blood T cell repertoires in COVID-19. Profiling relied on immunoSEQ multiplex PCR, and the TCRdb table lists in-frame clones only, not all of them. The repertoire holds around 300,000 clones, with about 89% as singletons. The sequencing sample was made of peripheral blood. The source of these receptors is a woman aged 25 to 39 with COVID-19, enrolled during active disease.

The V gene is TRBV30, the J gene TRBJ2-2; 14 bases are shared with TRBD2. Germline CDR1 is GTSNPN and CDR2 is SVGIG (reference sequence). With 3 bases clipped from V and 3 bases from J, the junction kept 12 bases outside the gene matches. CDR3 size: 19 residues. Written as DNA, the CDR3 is TGTGCCTGGAGCGTGCTGACTAGCGGGAGGGCCGGGTACACCGGGGAGCTGTTTTTT. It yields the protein CAWSVLTSGRAGYTGELFF.

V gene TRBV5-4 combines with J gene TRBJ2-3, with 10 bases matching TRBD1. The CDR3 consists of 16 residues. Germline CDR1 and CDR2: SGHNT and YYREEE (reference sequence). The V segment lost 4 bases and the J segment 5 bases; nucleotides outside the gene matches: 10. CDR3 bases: TGTGCCAGCAGCCCGAGGGACAGGGGTTATGGAGATACGCAGTATTTT. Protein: CASSPRDRGYGDTQYF.

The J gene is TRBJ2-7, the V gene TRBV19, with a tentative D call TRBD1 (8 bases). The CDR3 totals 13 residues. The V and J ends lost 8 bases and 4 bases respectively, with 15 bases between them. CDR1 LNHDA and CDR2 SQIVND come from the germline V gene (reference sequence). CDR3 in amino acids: CASEDREGYEQYF. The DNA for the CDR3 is TGTGCCAGTGAGGACAGGGAGGGGTACGAGCAGTACTTC.

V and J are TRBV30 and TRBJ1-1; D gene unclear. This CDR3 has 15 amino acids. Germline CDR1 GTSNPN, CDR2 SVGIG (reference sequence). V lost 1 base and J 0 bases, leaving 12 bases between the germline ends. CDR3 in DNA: TGTGCCTGGAGTGCCGACTCTCCCCTGAACACTGAAGCTTTCTTT. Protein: CAWSADSPLNTEAFF.

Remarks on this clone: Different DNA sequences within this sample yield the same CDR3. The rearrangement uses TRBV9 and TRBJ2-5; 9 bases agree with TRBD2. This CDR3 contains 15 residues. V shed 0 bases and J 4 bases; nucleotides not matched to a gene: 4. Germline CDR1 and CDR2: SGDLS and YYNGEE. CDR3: CASSVGGAGGETQYF. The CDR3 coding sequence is TGTGCCAGCAGCGTAGGGGGAGCGGGAGGAGAGACCCAGTACTTC. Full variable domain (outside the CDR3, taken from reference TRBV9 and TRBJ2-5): DSGVTQTPKHLITATGQRVTLRCSPRSGDLSVYWYQQSLDQGLQFLIQYYNGEERAKGNILERFSAQQFPDLHSELNLSSLELGDSALYFCASSVGGAGGETQYFGPGTRLLVL.

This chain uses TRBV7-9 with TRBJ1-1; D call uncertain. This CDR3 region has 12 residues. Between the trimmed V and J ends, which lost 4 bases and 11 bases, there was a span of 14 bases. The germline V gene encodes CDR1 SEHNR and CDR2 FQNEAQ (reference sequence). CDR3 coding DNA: TGTGCCAGCAGCTATGCTACCTATGCGGCTTTCTTT. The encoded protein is CASSYATYAAFF.

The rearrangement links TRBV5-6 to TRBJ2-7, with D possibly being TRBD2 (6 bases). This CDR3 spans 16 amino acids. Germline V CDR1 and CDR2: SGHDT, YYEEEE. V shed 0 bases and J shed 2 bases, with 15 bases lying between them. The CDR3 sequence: CASSLGSSSGTYEQYF. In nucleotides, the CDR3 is TGTGCCAGCAGCTTGGGGTCAAGTAGCGGCACCTACGAGCAGTACTTC.